This is a list of T cell receptor beta chains from one sample in a study of blood T cells in healthy people across ages. TCRdb processed the 5' RACE reads anew with MiXCR; each CDR3 protein has one entry. The sample includes around 970,000 distinct CDR3 sequences, roughly 51% seen only once; the top ten take about 22%. The source material was blood. These receptors came from a woman aged 55-69 years in good health. Both conserved end residues are part of each CDR3. The order of the fields is V gene, clone size, J gene, D gene, CDR3 DNA, CDR3 protein. D genes are given only for firm matches. The listing skips clone size in some rows; elsewhere it reads once, few, many or a size class.

v_call: TRBV10-2; clone_size: .; j_call: TRBJ1-6; d_call: .; cdr3_nt: TGCGCCAGCAGTGAGACCCGGAACAATTCACCCCTCCACTTT; cdr3_aa: CASSETRNNSPLHF
v_call: TRBV7-2; clone_size: .; j_call: TRBJ2-7; d_call: TRBD1; cdr3_nt: TGTGCCAGCAGCTACAGGGGGATCGGGCAGTACTTC; cdr3_aa: CASSYRGIGQYF
v_call: TRBV15; clone_size: few; j_call: TRBJ2-7; d_call: TRBD1; cdr3_nt: TGTGCCACCAGCAGACTACCCGGGACAGGGAACTACGAGCAGTACTTC; cdr3_aa: CATSRLPGTGNYEQYF
v_call: TRBV10-3; clone_size: few; j_call: TRBJ2-3; d_call: TRBD2; cdr3_nt: TGTGCCATCAGCGGAGCGGGAGTAGGCACAGATACGCAGTATTTT; cdr3_aa: CAISGAGVGTDTQYF
v_call: TRBV20-1; clone_size: few; j_call: TRBJ2-3; d_call: TRBD2; cdr3_nt: TGCAGTGCTAGAGATTTTCTAGCGGGATCGGGGGCAGATACGCAGTATTTT; cdr3_aa: CSARDFLAGSGADTQYF
v_call: TRBV29-1; clone_size: .; j_call: TRBJ2-7; d_call: .; cdr3_nt: TGCAGCGTTGACCAAAAACGAGGGGAGCAGTACTTC; cdr3_aa: CSVDQKRGEQYF
v_call: TRBV9; clone_size: .; j_call: TRBJ2-1; d_call: TRBD2; cdr3_nt: TGTGCCAGCAGCATCGGACTAGCTGGGGTGGATGAGCAGTTCTTC; cdr3_aa: CASSIGLAGVDEQFF
v_call: TRBV4-3; clone_size: .; j_call: TRBJ1-1; d_call: .; cdr3_nt: TGCGCCAGCAGCCAAGACGGAAGGTTCACTGAAGCTTTCTTT; cdr3_aa: CASSQDGRFTEAFF
v_call: TRBV27; clone_size: .; j_call: TRBJ2-1; d_call: TRBD2; cdr3_nt: TGTGCCAGCAGTTTATACCGGGAGGCGAACAATGAGCAGTTCTTC; cdr3_aa: CASSLYREANNEQFF
v_call: TRBV4-2; clone_size: .; j_call: TRBJ2-3; d_call: .; cdr3_nt: TGTGCCAGCAGCCAAGGGCTAGCGCCTAGCACAGAGACGCAGTATTTT; cdr3_aa: CASSQGLAPSTETQYF
v_call: TRBV20-1; clone_size: few; j_call: TRBJ2-1; d_call: .; cdr3_nt: TGCAGTGCTAGAGACTACAGGCACAATGAGCAGTTCTTC; cdr3_aa: CSARDYRHNEQFF
v_call: TRBV15; clone_size: .; j_call: TRBJ2-7; d_call: .; cdr3_nt: TGTGCCACCAGCATCCAGGGGTGGGGACGGGACACCTACGAGCAGTACTTC; cdr3_aa: CATSIQGWGRDTYEQYF
v_call: TRBV25-1; clone_size: .; j_call: TRBJ2-3; d_call: TRBD2; cdr3_nt: TGTGCCAGCAGTGAATTGAGGACTAGCGGAGATACGCAGTATTTT; cdr3_aa: CASSELRTSGDTQYF
v_call: TRBV13; clone_size: .; j_call: TRBJ2-3; d_call: TRBD2; cdr3_nt: TGTGCCAGCAGCTCCCTACTAGCGGGAGTTCGGACAGATACGCAGTATTTT; cdr3_aa: CASSSLLAGVRTDTQYF
v_call: TRBV12-3/TRBV12-4; clone_size: few; j_call: TRBJ1-5; d_call: .; cdr3_nt: TGTGCCAGCACCACGGAAGGGGGAAATCAGCCCCAGCATTTT; cdr3_aa: CASTTEGGNQPQHF
v_call: TRBV2; clone_size: many; j_call: TRBJ1-5; d_call: .; cdr3_nt: TGTGCCAGCAGCAAAGGACAGAGCAATCAGCCCCAGCATTTT; cdr3_aa: CASSKGQSNQPQHF
v_call: TRBV20-1; clone_size: .; j_call: TRBJ2-5; d_call: .; cdr3_nt: TGCAGTGGCTCCCGTTGGACCAGGACGGGAGAGACCCAGTACTTC; cdr3_aa: CSGSRWTRTGETQYF
v_call: TRBV6-5; clone_size: many; j_call: TRBJ2-7; d_call: TRBD2; cdr3_nt: TGTGCCAGCAGACTCCGGGGGGACGGAGGGTACGAGCAGTACTTC; cdr3_aa: CASRLRGDGGYEQYF
v_call: TRBV6-5; clone_size: .; j_call: TRBJ2-3; d_call: TRBD2; cdr3_nt: TGTGCCAGCAGTTACCTCTTTAGCGGGAGCGCATCTCCGCAGTATTTT; cdr3_aa: CASSYLFSGSASPQYF
v_call: TRBV6-6; clone_size: few; j_call: TRBJ2-5; d_call: TRBD1; cdr3_nt: TGTGCCAGCAGCGCCCCGGACAGGGGGCAAGAGACCCAGTACTTC; cdr3_aa: CASSAPDRGQETQYF
v_call: TRBV7-2; clone_size: .; j_call: TRBJ2-1; d_call: .; cdr3_nt: TGTGCCAGCACCCCCGAGGCAGGTCCCTACAATGAGCAGTTCTTC; cdr3_aa: CASTPEAGPYNEQFF
v_call: TRBV12-3/TRBV12-4; clone_size: few; j_call: TRBJ1-1; d_call: .; cdr3_nt: TGTGCCAGCAGTCTAAGCGCCCCTGAAGCTTTCTTT; cdr3_aa: CASSLSAPEAFF
v_call: TRBV5-1; clone_size: once; j_call: TRBJ1-2; d_call: .; cdr3_nt: TGCGCCAGCAGCGCCACACTCAGTTCCGAAGCCGGGGGCTACACCTTC; cdr3_aa: CASSATLSSEAGGYTF
v_call: TRBV5-1; clone_size: .; j_call: TRBJ2-7; d_call: TRBD2; cdr3_nt: TGCGCCAGCAGCCCGACCCTTACTAGCGGCGTTTACGAGCAGTACTTC; cdr3_aa: CASSPTLTSGVYEQYF
v_call: TRBV9; clone_size: .; j_call: TRBJ2-1; d_call: TRBD1; cdr3_nt: TGTGCCAGCAACTCCGGGACAGGGGACTCTGAGCAGTTCTTC; cdr3_aa: CASNSGTGDSEQFF
v_call: TRBV7-3; clone_size: .; j_call: TRBJ2-1; d_call: .; cdr3_nt: TGTGCCAGCAGCCCTACAGCGGCCTCGTCCTACAATGAGCAGTTCTTC; cdr3_aa: CASSPTAASSYNEQFF
v_call: TRBV7-6; clone_size: .; j_call: TRBJ2-5; d_call: .; cdr3_nt: TGTGCCAGCAGCTCCCTCAGGGAAGAGACCCAGTACTTC; cdr3_aa: CASSSLREETQYF
v_call: TRBV20-1; clone_size: .; j_call: TRBJ2-7; d_call: .; cdr3_nt: TGCAGTGCTAGAGATGCGGGACTCTTCCGAATTAACTCCTACGAGCAGTACTTC; cdr3_aa: CSARDAGLFRINSYEQYF
v_call: TRBV20-1; clone_size: .; j_call: TRBJ2-5; d_call: .; cdr3_nt: TGCAGTGCTCCCCGGGCAGGGAGTCAAGAGACCCAGTACTTC; cdr3_aa: CSAPRAGSQETQYF
v_call: TRBV12-3/TRBV12-4; clone_size: .; j_call: TRBJ2-7; d_call: .; cdr3_nt: TGTGCCTGCAGGGCGACATTACTAGGGAGCTCCTACAATGAGCAGTACTTC; cdr3_aa: CACRATLLGSSYNEQYF
v_call: TRBV12-3/TRBV12-4; clone_size: many; j_call: TRBJ2-3; d_call: TRBD2; cdr3_nt: TGTGCCAGCAGCCCTAGCGGTCGCACAGATACGCAGTATTTT; cdr3_aa: CASSPSGRTDTQYF
v_call: TRBV6-1; clone_size: .; j_call: TRBJ1-2; d_call: .; cdr3_nt: TGTGCCAGCAGTGAGACAGTTTGGGGCTATGGCTACACCTTC; cdr3_aa: CASSETVWGYGYTF
v_call: TRBV9; clone_size: .; j_call: TRBJ2-3; d_call: TRBD2; cdr3_nt: TGTGCCAGCGCTGGCGGGAGAATGGGGACAGATACGCAGTATTTT; cdr3_aa: CASAGGRMGTDTQYF
v_call: TRBV6-5; clone_size: .; j_call: TRBJ2-5; d_call: TRBD2; cdr3_nt: TGTGCCAGCAGTTACGAAGCGGGAGGGCGTCGAGAGACCCAGTACTTC; cdr3_aa: CASSYEAGGRRETQYF
v_call: TRBV7-2; clone_size: .; j_call: TRBJ1-1; d_call: .; cdr3_nt: TGTGCCAACAGCCGACAGACGAGGAACACTGAAGCTTTCTTT; cdr3_aa: CANSRQTRNTEAFF
v_call: TRBV2; clone_size: .; j_call: TRBJ2-5; d_call: TRBD2; cdr3_nt: TGTGCCAGCAGTGAAGCGCGACTAACCGGGGGGGTAGAGACCCAGTACTTC; cdr3_aa: CASSEARLTGGVETQYF
v_call: TRBV21-1; clone_size: .; j_call: TRBJ2-4; d_call: .; cdr3_nt: TGTGCCAGCAGCAATACGGGCAAATCAAGGGTTTTAGCCAAAAACATTCAGTACTTC; cdr3_aa: CASSNTGKSRVLAKNIQYF
v_call: TRBV30; clone_size: .; j_call: TRBJ2-4; d_call: .; cdr3_nt: TGTGCCTGGAAAAAGGGAGATCTAGCCAAAAACATTCAGTACTTC; cdr3_aa: CAWKKGDLAKNIQYF
v_call: TRBV28; clone_size: .; j_call: TRBJ2-3; d_call: .; cdr3_nt: TGTGCCAGCAGCCCCCCCGGGGGCTCAGATACGCAGTATTTT; cdr3_aa: CASSPPGGSDTQYF
v_call: TRBV29-1; clone_size: .; j_call: TRBJ1-2; d_call: TRBD1; cdr3_nt: TGCAGCGTCATGACAGGGGGCGATTTAGGCTACACCTTC; cdr3_aa: CSVMTGGDLGYTF
v_call: TRBV7-6; clone_size: few; j_call: TRBJ2-1; d_call: TRBD1; cdr3_nt: TGTGCCAGCAGCTCAACAGGGGGCGTTAGCTACAATGAGCAGTTCTTC; cdr3_aa: CASSSTGGVSYNEQFF
v_call: TRBV7-9; clone_size: .; j_call: TRBJ2-3; d_call: .; cdr3_nt: TGTGCCAGCAGCTTACCGAGGTGGGGCAGCACAGATACGCAGTATTTT; cdr3_aa: CASSLPRWGSTDTQYF
v_call: TRBV6-5; clone_size: .; j_call: TRBJ2-7; d_call: .; cdr3_nt: TGTGCCAGCAGTTACAGGGCGGACTCGACCTCCTACGAGCAGTACTTC; cdr3_aa: CASSYRADSTSYEQYF
v_call: TRBV7-2; clone_size: .; j_call: TRBJ2-7; d_call: .; cdr3_nt: TGTGCCAGCACCCTTGGTGGGGGCCTTTACGAGCAGTACTTC; cdr3_aa: CASTLGGGLYEQYF
v_call: TRBV3-1; clone_size: few; j_call: TRBJ1-6; d_call: .; cdr3_nt: TGTGCCAGCAGCCAAGATTACAATGCGAATTCACCCCTCCACTTT; cdr3_aa: CASSQDYNANSPLHF
v_call: TRBV29-1; clone_size: .; j_call: TRBJ2-7; d_call: .; cdr3_nt: TGCAGCACCCTGACAGGAGTCTACGAGCAGTACTTC; cdr3_aa: CSTLTGVYEQYF
v_call: TRBV29-1; clone_size: few; j_call: TRBJ2-7; d_call: TRBD2; cdr3_nt: TGCAGCGTTGCCCGACTAGCCATCAATGAGCAGTACTTC; cdr3_aa: CSVARLAINEQYF
v_call: TRBV20-1; clone_size: .; j_call: TRBJ2-7; d_call: .; cdr3_nt: TGCAGTGCCGGACTGGAAAAATACGAGCAGTACTTC; cdr3_aa: CSAGLEKYEQYF
v_call: TRBV12-3/TRBV12-4; clone_size: .; j_call: TRBJ1-2; d_call: .; cdr3_nt: TGTGCCAGCAGTTTGGTACCCAGGGAACCCTATGGCTACACCTTC; cdr3_aa: CASSLVPREPYGYTF
v_call: TRBV6-2/TRBV6-3; clone_size: .; j_call: TRBJ1-2; d_call: TRBD1; cdr3_nt: TGTGCCAGCAGCCAACGAGGGACAGGTGGCTACACCTTC; cdr3_aa: CASSQRGTGGYTF
v_call: TRBV28; clone_size: .; j_call: TRBJ1-5; d_call: TRBD1; cdr3_nt: TGTGCCAGCAGGACAGGGGGAGGGATCTATCAGCCCCAGCATTTT; cdr3_aa: CASRTGGGIYQPQHF